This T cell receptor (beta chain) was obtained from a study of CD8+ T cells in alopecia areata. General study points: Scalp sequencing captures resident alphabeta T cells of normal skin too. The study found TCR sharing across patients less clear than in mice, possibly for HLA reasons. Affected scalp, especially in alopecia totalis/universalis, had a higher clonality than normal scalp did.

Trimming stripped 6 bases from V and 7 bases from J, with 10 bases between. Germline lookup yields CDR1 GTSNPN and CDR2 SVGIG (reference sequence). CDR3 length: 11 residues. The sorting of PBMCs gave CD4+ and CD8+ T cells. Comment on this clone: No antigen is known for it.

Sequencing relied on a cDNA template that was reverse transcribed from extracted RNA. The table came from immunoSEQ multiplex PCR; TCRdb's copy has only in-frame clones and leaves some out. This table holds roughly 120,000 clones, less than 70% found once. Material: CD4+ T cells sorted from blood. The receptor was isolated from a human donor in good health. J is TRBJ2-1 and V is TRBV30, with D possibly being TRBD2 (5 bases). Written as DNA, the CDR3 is TGTGCCTGCCTGACGGGGAATGAGCAGTTCTTC. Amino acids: CACLTGNEQFF.